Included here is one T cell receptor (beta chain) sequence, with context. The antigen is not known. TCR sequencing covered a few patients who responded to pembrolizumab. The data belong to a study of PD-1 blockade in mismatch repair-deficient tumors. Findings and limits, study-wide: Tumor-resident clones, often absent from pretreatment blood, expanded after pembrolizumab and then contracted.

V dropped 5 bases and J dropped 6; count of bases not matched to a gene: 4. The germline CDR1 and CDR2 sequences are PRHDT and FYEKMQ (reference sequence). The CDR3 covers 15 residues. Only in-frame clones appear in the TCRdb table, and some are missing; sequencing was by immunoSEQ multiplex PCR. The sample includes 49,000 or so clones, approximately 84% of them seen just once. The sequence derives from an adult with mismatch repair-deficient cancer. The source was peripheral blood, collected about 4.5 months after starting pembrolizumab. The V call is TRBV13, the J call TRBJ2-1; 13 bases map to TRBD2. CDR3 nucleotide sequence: TGTGCCAGCAGCGCACTAGCGGGAGGGCTCAATGAGCAGTTCTTC. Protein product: CASSALAGGLNEQFF.